This entry features one T cell receptor beta chain sequence. In the original processing: Amplification of reference gene primers was used by the study to estimate nucleated cell counts. Some clones are missing from TCRdb's copy, which holds only in-frame ones; the method was immunoSEQ multiplex PCR. The V and J calls and clone size are taken from that table; D and trimming were inferred from the DNA. The sample lists around 70,000 clones; around 83% were seen once. This sample is part of a study of blood T cell repertoires in COVID-19. About the study: Researchers got acute and convalescent COVID-19 samples from the United States, Italy and Spain. PBMCs, B-cell-depleted T cells, or T cells were the source of the cDNA or gDNA that made up the material.

The length of the CDR3 is 15 residues. Germline CDR1 reads LNHDA; CDR2 reads SQIVND (reference sequence). V was pared by 10 bases and J by 5 bases, with 10 bases of the junction left unmatched. The sequence was obtained from a man of 80 years or more with acute or convalescent COVID-19. The sequenced sample consisted of peripheral blood. The gene calls are TRBV19 and TRBJ2-2, with 10 bases matching TRBD1. Here the CDR3 DNA reads TGTGCCACCAAACCGGGACAGGGGAGAACCGGGGAGCTGTTTTTT. It codes for CATKPGQGRTGELFF.